These 4 T cell receptor beta chains share one sample of origin, sequenced in a study of molecular identifiers for immune sequencing clone quantification. TCRdb redid the calling of the PCR reads with MiXCR, one entry per CDR3 protein. The sample lists about 510,000 distinct CDR3 sequences; around 21% were seen once. The source material was naive CD8+ T cells from blood, with Jurkat cell RNA spiked in. Regarding subset: FACS-sorted CD8+CD4-CCR7+CD45RA+ naive T cells. The receptors were gathered from a human donor in good health. Some libraries in this study had Jurkat cell RNA spiked in.

This clonotype came up many times. The chain has TRBV4-3 and TRBJ2-7; perhaps TRBD1 as D (5 bases). Trimming pared 0 bases from V and 4 bases from J, leaving 13 bases between. CDR3 length: 15 residues. The germline V gene has CDR1 LGHNA and CDR2 YSLEER. In DNA form, the CDR3 reads TGCGCCAGCAGCCAAGAATTTGCAGGGAAGTACGAGCAGTACTTC. Protein product: CASSQEFAGKYEQYF.

The chain is built from TRBV10-2 and TRBJ1-5; D gene ambiguous. This CDR3 region has 14 residues. The germline gives CDR1 WSHSY, CDR2 SAAADI. Trimming left V 0 bases short and J 3 bases short, with 6 bases between. CDR3 sequence: CASSESGPNQPQHF. Written as DNA, the CDR3 is TGCGCCAGCAGTGAGTCTGGGCCCAATCAGCCCCAGCATTTT.

The chain carries TRBV29-1 and TRBJ1-1; no clear D. CDR3 length equals 14 residues. CDR1 is SQVTM and CDR2 is ANQGSEA in the germline V gene. Trimming shortened V by 5 bases and J by 2 bases, and 15 bases separated the two germline ends. DNA for the CDR3: TGCAGCGTTCTTATTGGCGGCCTAAACACTGAAGCTTTCTTT. Its protein product is CSVLIGGLNTEAFF.

This clonotype turned up a few times. V usage is TRBV21-1 and J usage is TRBJ2-7; the listed D gene, TRBD2, was not tested against the DNA. TRBV21-1 has pseudogene status. The CDR3 consists of 15 residues. CDR3 DNA: TGTGCCAGCAGCAATGATCCTAGCGGTAGGTACGAGCAGTACTTC. Protein: CASSNDPSGRYEQYF.